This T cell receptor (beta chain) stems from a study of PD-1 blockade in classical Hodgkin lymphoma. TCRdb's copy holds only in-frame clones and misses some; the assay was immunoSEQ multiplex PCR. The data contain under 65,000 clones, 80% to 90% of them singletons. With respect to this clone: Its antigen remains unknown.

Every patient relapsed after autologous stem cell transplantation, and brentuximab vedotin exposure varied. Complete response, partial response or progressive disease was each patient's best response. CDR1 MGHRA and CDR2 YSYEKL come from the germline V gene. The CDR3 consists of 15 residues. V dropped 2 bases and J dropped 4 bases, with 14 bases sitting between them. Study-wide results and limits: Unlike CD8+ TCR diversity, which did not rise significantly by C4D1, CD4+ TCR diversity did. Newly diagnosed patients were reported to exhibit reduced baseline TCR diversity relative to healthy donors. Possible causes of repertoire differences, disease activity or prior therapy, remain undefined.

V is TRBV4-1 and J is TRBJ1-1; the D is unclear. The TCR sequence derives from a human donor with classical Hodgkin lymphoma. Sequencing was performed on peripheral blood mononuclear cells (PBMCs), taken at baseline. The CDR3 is CASSQLAGTITEAFF. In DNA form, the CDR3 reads TGCGCCAGCAGCCAACTTGCTGGCACTATCACTGAAGCTTTCTTT.